One and the same sample provided the 27 T cell receptor beta chains below, sequenced in a study of blood T cell repertoires in COVID-19. Some clones are missing from TCRdb's copy, which holds only in-frame ones; the method was immunoSEQ multiplex PCR. The sample has fewer than 200,000 clones; 80% are singletons. Sample: peripheral blood. The receptor set was obtained from a man in his 60s with acute or convalescent COVID-19.

This chain uses TRBV12-5 with TRBJ1-2; D perhaps matches TRBD1 (5 bases). V dropped 1 base and J dropped 2 bases, with 8 bases sitting between them. CDR3 size: 14 residues. Germline V gives CDR1 LGHNT, CDR2 FRNRAP. The chain's CDR3 is CASGLGSGNYGYTF. The CDR3 bases are TGTGCTAGTGGTTTGGGGTCAGGGAACTATGGCTACACCTTC.

The CDR3 sequence: CASSLTGTAGAETQYF. For the CDR3, the DNA is TGTGCCAGCAGCTTAACCGGTACCGCGGGGGCGGAGACCCAGTACTTC. The chain recombines TRBV7-3 with TRBJ2-5; TRBD2 might be the D (7 bases). The CDR3 contains 16 residues. CDR1 and CDR2 (germline): SGHTA, FQGTGA. V lost 0 bases and J 5 bases, leaving 16 bases between the germline ends. The whole variable domain, remainder taken from reference TRBV7-3 and TRBJ2-5, is GAGVSQTPSNKVTEKGKYVELRCDPISGHTALYWYRQSLGQGPEFLIYFQGTGAADDSGLPNDRFFAVRPEGSVSTLKIQRTERGDSAVYLCASSLTGTAGAETQYFGPGTRLLVL.

This clone was seen a handful of times. This chain uses TRBV19 with TRBJ1-2; D might be TRBD1 (6 bases). The CDR3 is 13 amino acids. The V and J ends lost 5 bases and 4 bases respectively, with 11 bases between them. CDR1 is LNHDA, CDR2 SQIVND, per germline (reference sequence). CDR3 nucleotides: TGTGCCAGTAGTCCCCAGGGGTTCTATGGCTACACCTTC. Translated, it gives CASSPQGFYGYTF.

The J gene is TRBJ2-7, the V gene TRBV12-3 or TRBV12-4, with TRBD2 matching 8 bases. This CDR3 is 13 amino acids long. The junction had 11 bases not matched to a gene; V was cut back by 5 bases and J by 11 bases. The CDR3 sequence: CASSTMSSAGEYF. CDR3 nucleotide sequence: TGTGCCAGCAGTACGATGTCCTCAGCGGGGGAGTACTTC.

The V gene is TRBV2, the J gene TRBJ1-1; D possibly corresponds to TRBD1 (5 bases). The germline gives CDR1 SNHLY, CDR2 FYNNEI. The CDR3 extends over 13 amino acids. The V end lost 8 bases, the J end lost 5 bases, and 15 bases lay between the germline ends. The CDR3 sequence: CASVTEKGTEAFF. CDR3 sequence (DNA): TGTGCCAGCGTGACTGAAAAGGGGACTGAAGCTTTCTTT.

The chain links TRBV6-5 to TRBJ2-5, with unresolved D. This CDR3 comprises 16 residues. Germline V gene sequence: CDR1 MNHEY, CDR2 SVGAGI. V gave up 0 bases and J gave up 4 bases, with 15 bases separating them. The CDR3 DNA reads as TGTGCCAGCAGTTACTCGGTCGCAGGAATCGCAGAGACCCAGTACTTC. The encoded protein is CASSYSVAGIAETQYF.

J is TRBJ2-2 and V is TRBV5-1; 7 bases are a match to TRBD2. The germline CDR1 and CDR2 sequences are SGHRS and YFSETQ. V gave up 0 bases and J gave up 1 base; unmatched junction bases: 3. The CDR3 totals 16 residues. The CDR3 is CASSLAGGRNTGELFF. The CDR3 bases are TGCGCCAGCAGCTTGGCGGGCGGGAGGAACACCGGGGAGCTGTTTTTT.

The J gene is TRBJ1-3, the V gene TRBV5-1; 8 bases match TRBD1. The V gene end was trimmed by 1 base and the J gene end by 2 bases; junction bases not matched to a gene: 2. In germline, CDR1 is SGHRS, CDR2 YFSETQ. This CDR3 is 15 amino acids long. The CDR3 reads CASSLTTGAGNTIYF. In DNA, the CDR3 is TGCGCCAGCAGCTTGACGACAGGGGCTGGAAACACCATATATTTT.

The J gene is TRBJ1-2, the V gene TRBV19, with 7 bases lining up with TRBD1. V lost 7 bases and J lost 5; bases outside the gene matches: 10. Germline V gene lookup returns CDR1 LNHDA and CDR2 SQIVND (reference sequence). The CDR3 sequence is 14 residues long. The CDR3 bases are TGTGCCAGTACCCCAGGGGGGACACGTTATGGCTACACCTTC. This sequence encodes CASTPGGTRYGYTF.

The chain links TRBV19 to TRBJ1-5, with 7 bases fitting TRBD1. This CDR3 comprises 15 residues. Germline V gives CDR1 LNHDA, CDR2 SQIVND (reference sequence). V shed 4 bases, J shed 0 bases, and the junction held 3 bases outside the gene matches. This CDR3 reads CASSRTGYSNQPQHF. The DNA of the CDR3 is TGTGCCAGTAGTAGGACAGGATATAGCAATCAGCCCCAGCATTTT.

This sequence joins TRBV29-1 and TRBJ2-7; TRBD1 is a possible D gene (6 bases). The germline V gene has CDR1 SQVTM and CDR2 ANQGSEA. This CDR3 is built from 13 residues. V lost 7 bases to trimming and J lost 3 bases, with 16 bases between them. CDR3 bases: TGCAGCGCCAGCCGGGACATAAACTACGAGCAGTACTTC. Its protein is CSASRDINYEQYF.

The V and J genes are TRBV18 and TRBJ2-1, with 10 bases that match TRBD1. CDR1 KGHSH and CDR2 LQKENI come from the germline V gene. The V gene end was trimmed by 3 bases and the J gene end by 7 bases; junction bases not matched to a gene: 6. This CDR3 has 15 residues. The CDR3 here is CASSPRTGGRNEQFF. CDR3 sequence (DNA): TGTGCCAGCTCACCTCGGACAGGGGGGAGGAATGAGCAGTTCTTC.

The gene calls are TRBV6-5 and TRBJ2-3; TRBD2 aligns across 7 bases. Losses at the gene ends were 5 bases for V and 1 base for J; bases not matched to a gene: 3. CDR3 length equals 14 residues. The germline CDR1 and CDR2 sequences are MNHEY and SVGAGI. The CDR3 sequence is CASSQAGGTDTQYF. The CDR3 DNA reads TGTGCCAGCAGTCAGGCGGGAGGCACAGATACGCAGTATTTT.

The V and J genes are TRBV6-9 and TRBJ2-2; 9 bases agree with TRBD2. Germline loops: CDR1 MNHGY, CDR2 SVAAGI. After removal of 6 bases from V and 3 bases from J, the junction contained 5 bases not matched to a gene. The CDR3 consists of 15 residues. This CDR3 reads CASSLSGGDTGELFF. DNA of the CDR3: TGTGCCAGCAGCCTTAGCGGGGGAGACACCGGGGAGCTGTTTTTT.

V and J are TRBV4-3 and TRBJ1-1; D unresolved. The V end lost 1 base, the J end lost 10 bases, and 10 bases lay between the germline ends. There are 12 residues in the CDR3. Germline lookup yields CDR1 LGHNA and CDR2 YSLEER. CDR3 sequence (DNA): TGCGCCAGCAGCCAAGTCGGTGGTAGAGCTTTCTTT. This translates into CASSQVGGRAFF.

The chain combines TRBV6-2 or TRBV6-3 with TRBJ2-1; possibly TRBD2 for D (5 bases). CDR1 MNHEY and CDR2 SVGEGT come from the germline V gene. V was pared by 6 bases and J by 13 bases, with 16 bases between. CDR3 length: 12 amino acids. CDR3: CASSFTAEGQFF. CDR3 coding DNA: TGTGCCAGCAGCTTCACGGCAGAGGGTCAGTTCTTC.

The chain recombines TRBV9 with TRBJ1-4; 7 bases fit TRBD1. CDR3 length equals 15 residues. Germline assignment: CDR1 SGDLS and CDR2 YYNGEE. J gave up 0 bases and V 3 bases, and 2 bases lay outside the gene matches. This CDR3 is CASSAGQATNEKLFF. The CDR3 bases are TGTGCCAGCAGCGCAGGACAGGCAACTAATGAAAAACTGTTTTTT. The full variable domain, its missing parts supplied by reference TRBV9 and TRBJ1-4, is DSGVTQTPKHLITATGQRVTLRCSPRSGDLSVYWYQQSLDQGLQFLIQYYNGEERAKGNILERFSAQQFPDLHSELNLSSLELGDSALYFCASSAGQATNEKLFFGSGTQLSVL.

The genes are TRBV27 and TRBJ1-2, with D maybe TRBD1 (6 bases). Trimming cost V 5 bases and J 8 bases, with 12 bases left between them. Germline V gene data show CDR1 as MNHEY and CDR2 as SMNVEV (reference sequence). The CDR3 spans 12 residues. The CDR3 DNA reads as TGTGCCAGCAGTCAACAGGGATGGGGCTACACCTTC. Protein sequence: CASSQQGWGYTF.

This chain connects TRBV28 to TRBJ1-6; 7 positions agree with TRBD1. CDR3 size: 14 residues. V dropped 5 bases and J dropped 9; count of bases not matched to a gene: 7. Germline loops: CDR1 MDHEN, CDR2 SYDVKM. DNA of the CDR3: TGTGCCAGCAGTCCAGGGGACAGTATTTCACCCCTCCACTTT. Protein sequence: CASSPGDSISPLHF.

V and J are TRBV20-1 and TRBJ1-1; 8 bases agree with TRBD1. The germline V gene has CDR1 DFQATT and CDR2 SNEGSKA (reference sequence). V shed 3 bases and J 1 base; nucleotides not matched to a gene: 10. CDR3 length equals 16 residues. The CDR3 coding sequence is TGCAGTGCTAGTCCCAGGGGGCTGTCGTCGAACACTGAAGCTTTCTTT. Translation gives CSASPRGLSSNTEAFF.

CDR3 DNA: TGTGCCAGCAGTGAGGGAACAGGGGGCGAGCAGTACTTC. Translation: CASSEGTGGEQYF. The chain links TRBV2 to TRBJ2-7, with 8 bases that match TRBD1. The V and J ends lost 3 bases and 6 bases, in that order; junction bases with no gene match: 4. Germline CDR1 SNHLY, CDR2 FYNNEI. CDR3 length: 13 residues.

This chain uses TRBV5-1 with TRBJ2-3; 9 nucleotides line up with TRBD1. The CDR3 length is 15 residues. J lost 4 bases, V lost 4 bases, and 7 bases had no gene match. CDR1 and CDR2 from the germline V gene are SGHRS and YFSETQ. In DNA form, the CDR3 reads TGCGCCAGCAGCGTGACTGGACAGGGGTCAGATACGCAGTATTTT. Encoded protein: CASSVTGQGSDTQYF.

V is TRBV19 and J is TRBJ2-5; 12 positions agree with TRBD2. Germline V gene sequence: CDR1 LNHDA, CDR2 SQIVND (reference sequence). Trimming at V came to 6 bases and at J to 5 bases, leaving 7 bases not matched to a gene. The CDR3 is 15 amino acids. For the CDR3, the DNA is TGTGCCAGTAGGAGGACTAGCGGGGTTGGGGAGACCCAGTACTTC. Translated, it gives CASRRTSGVGETQYF. Full variable domain (outside the CDR3, taken from reference TRBV19 and TRBJ2-5): DGGITQSPKYLFRKEGQNVTLSCEQNLNHDAMYWYRQDPGQGLRLIYYSQIVNDFQKGDIAEGYSVSREKKESFPLTVTSAQKNPTAFYLCASRRTSGVGETQYFGPGTRLLVL.

CDR3 in amino acids: CASSGSEGQFNEKLFF. CDR3 bases: TGCGCCAGCAGTGGGTCGGAGGGACAGTTTAATGAAAAACTGTTTTTT. The chain couples TRBV5-1 to TRBJ1-4; 7 bases map to TRBD1. V was pared by 5 bases and J by 4 bases, with 11 bases of the junction left unmatched. CDR3 size: 16 residues. CDR1 SGHRS and CDR2 YFSETQ come from the germline V gene.

This clone has at least ten counts. J is TRBJ1-4 and V is TRBV5-1; D might be TRBD1 (6 bases). The V gene's germline CDR1 is SGHRS and CDR2 YFSETQ. V was clipped by 4 bases and J by 0 bases, with 13 bases between them. This CDR3 region has 16 residues. This CDR3 is CASSPQTGATNEKLFF. Here the CDR3 DNA reads TGCGCCAGCAGCCCGCAGACAGGTGCAACTAATGAAAAACTGTTTTTT.

V and J are TRBV15 and TRBJ2-5, with no clear D. Germline-derived CDR1 and CDR2 are LNHNV and YYDKDF (reference sequence). This CDR3 has 12 amino acids. V lost 6 bases to trimming and J lost 4 bases, with 9 bases between them. For the CDR3, the DNA is TGTGCCACCAGTATGTACAGAGAGACCCAGTACTTC. Protein: CATSMYRETQYF.

This sequence joins TRBV20-1 and TRBJ1-5; D gene uncertain. The CDR3 consists of 14 residues. CDR1 and CDR2 from the germline V gene are DFQATT and SNEGSKA (reference sequence). Trimming stripped 3 bases from V and 7 bases from J, with 16 bases between. The CDR3 is CSASYPGLGQPQHF. The CDR3 bases are TGCAGTGCTAGTTACCCGGGTTTAGGCCAGCCCCAGCATTTT.